What follows are 8 T cell receptor beta chains derived from one specimen sequenced in a study of T-cell memory formation after mild COVID-19. MiXCR was run by TCRdb on the 5' RACE reads, yielding one entry per CDR3 protein. The table records 130,000 to 150,000 distinct CDR3 sequences, under 7% of them present only once. Sequencing was done on a sample of PBMCs or a T cell subset sorted from them (not recorded which). The receptors were gathered from an adult woman who had mild COVID-19 (a few samples of this study predate the infection). Cell type and time point are not known.

Many counts were recorded for this clonotype. This chain uses TRBV7-9 with TRBJ1-1; 10 nucleotides match TRBD1. The J segment lost 11 bases and the V segment lost 5 bases, leaving 8 bases of the junction unmatched. The germline gives CDR1 SEHNR, CDR2 FQNEAQ (reference sequence). The CDR3 is made up of 13 amino acids. CDR3 DNA: TGTGCCAGCAGCCCGACAGGGGGCTCGGTGGCTTTCTTT. Its protein product is CASSPTGGSVAFF.

This clonotype showed up many times. V usage is TRBV5-6 and J usage is TRBJ2-2; D is undetermined. CDR3 length: 12 residues. Germline CDR1 reads SGHDT; CDR2 reads YYEEEE. The germline V and J ends were trimmed by 4 bases and 8 bases, with 9 bases remaining between them. The CDR3 coding sequence is TGTGCCAGCAGCAGACACCAAGGGGAGCTGTTTTTT. Its translation: CASSRHQGELFF.

J is TRBJ2-5 and V is TRBV19; a weak D match, TRBD2 (5 bases). This CDR3 region has 15 residues. Trimming took 5 bases from V and 4 from J, leaving 17 bases between them. CDR1 and CDR2 (germline): LNHDA, SQIVND (reference sequence). CDR3 DNA: TGTGCCAGTAGTGCCACTAGGGTTCCAGGAGAGACCCAGTACTTC. It yields the protein CASSATRVPGETQYF.

There are a few counts of this clonotype. V usage is TRBV11-1 and J usage is TRBJ2-1, with TRBD2 identical over 14 bases. Germline assignment: CDR1 SGHAT and CDR2 FQDESV (reference sequence). The CDR3 consists of 15 residues. The V gene end was trimmed by 5 bases and the J gene end by 8 bases; junction bases not matched to a gene: 5. The CDR3 DNA reads as TGTGCCAGCAGCCTCGGGACTAGCGGGGGCCATGAGCAGTTCTTC. It specifies CASSLGTSGGHEQFF.

This clonotype was recorded at least ten times. As DNA, the CDR3 is TGTGCCAGCAGTTTCCGACTAGCGGCCACCGGGGAGCTGTTTTTT. Translation: CASSFRLAATGELFF. This chain links TRBV12-3 or TRBV12-4 with TRBJ2-2; 9 bases map to TRBD2. The CDR3 contains 15 residues. J was trimmed by 4 bases and V by 3 bases; bases with no gene match: 3.

The V and J genes are TRBV3-1 and TRBJ1-1; the D is unclear. The germline V and J ends were trimmed by 5 bases and 1 base, with 8 bases remaining between them. CDR1 and CDR2 from the germline V gene are LGHDT and YNNKEL (reference sequence). The CDR3 loop spans 13 amino acids. The CDR3 coding sequence is TGTGCCAGCAGCTCCACAAGGAACACTGAAGCTTTCTTT. It is translated as CASSSTRNTEAFF. The full variable domain, in which reference TRBV3-1 and TRBJ1-1 provide the parts outside the CDR3, is DTAVSQTPKYLVTQMGNDKSIKCEQNLGHDTMYWYKQDSKKFLKIMFSYNNKELIINETVPNRFSPKSPDKAHLNLHINSLELGDSAVYFCASSSTRNTEAFFGQGTRLTVV.

This clonotype was counted between two and nine times. CDR3 sequence reads: CASSQDHGNIQYF. The CDR3 DNA reads TGCGCCAGCAGCCAAGATCACGGGAACATTCAGTACTTC. This rearrangement joins TRBV4-1 to TRBJ2-4; D gene uncertain. The V end lost 0 bases, the J end lost 7 bases, and 7 bases lay between the germline ends. This CDR3 comprises 13 residues. CDR1 and CDR2 from the germline V gene are MGHRA and YSYEKL.

This clonotype showed up just a few times. The chain has TRBV20-1 and TRBJ1-1; 7 nucleotides line up with TRBD1. V lost 6 bases, J lost 4 bases, and 5 bases stayed unmatched. The CDR3 spans 12 residues. The germline gives CDR1 DFQATT, CDR2 SNEGSKA (reference sequence). As DNA, the CDR3 is TGCAGTGCGAAAGACAGGGTCACTGAAGCTTTCTTT. Its protein product is CSAKDRVTEAFF.